This TCR beta chain was found in a study of Graves' ophthalmopathy and Graves' hyperthyroidism. The wider study: Ophthalmopathy absent within 18 months of follow-up marked hyperthyroidism as stable. Study-wide results and limits: Using 13 signatures, a model distinguished ophthalmopathy from stable hyperthyroidism, reaching about 85% sensitivity and around 81% specificity. The authors also found most expanded thyroid clonotypes above 0.001 frequency in blood.

Clinical symptoms and serum thyroxine were used for diagnosis; TRAb, thyroid ultrasound and orbital computed tomography were also relied on. From germline, CDR1 is DFQATT and CDR2 SNEGSKA (reference sequence). The CDR3 is 13 amino acids. V dropped 6 bases and J dropped 0 bases, with 8 bases sitting between them. RNA transcripts yielded amplified TCR beta CDR3 regions. Amplification began with first-round RT-PCR using HTBI primers, then second-round multiplex PCR was performed. MiXCR, run by TCRdb on the multiplex PCR reads, gives a single entry per CDR3 protein. The sample includes approximately 1.2 million distinct CDR3 sequences, approximately 35% of them seen just once. This clonotype was seen only a few times. Its antigen is unidentified.

This chain connects TRBV20-1 to TRBJ2-2; the D is unclear. The clonotype comes from an adult man with Graves' hyperthyroidism. Sequenced input: peripheral blood or thyroid tissue (not recorded which). CDR3 amino acids: CSAGFPNTGELFF. DNA for the CDR3: TGCAGTGCAGGGTTCCCGAACACCGGGGAGCTGTTTTTT.